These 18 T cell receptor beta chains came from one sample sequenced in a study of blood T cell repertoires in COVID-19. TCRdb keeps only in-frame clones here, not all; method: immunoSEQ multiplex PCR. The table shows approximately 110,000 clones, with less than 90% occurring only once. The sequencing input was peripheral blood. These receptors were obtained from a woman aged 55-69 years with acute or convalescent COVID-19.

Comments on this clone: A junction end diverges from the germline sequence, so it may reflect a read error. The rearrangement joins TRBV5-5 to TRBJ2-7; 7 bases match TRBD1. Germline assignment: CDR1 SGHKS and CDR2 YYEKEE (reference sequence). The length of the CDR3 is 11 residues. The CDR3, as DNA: TGTGCCAGCAGTTCAGGGACAGCCACACGATGG. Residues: CASSSGTATRW.

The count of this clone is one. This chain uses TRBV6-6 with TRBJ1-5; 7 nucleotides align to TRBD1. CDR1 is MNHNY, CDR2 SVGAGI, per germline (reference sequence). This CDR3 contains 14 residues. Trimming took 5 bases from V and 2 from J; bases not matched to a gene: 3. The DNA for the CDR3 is TGTGCCAGCAGTATAGACAGGGGCAATCAGCCCCAGCATTTT. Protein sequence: CASSIDRGNQPQHF.

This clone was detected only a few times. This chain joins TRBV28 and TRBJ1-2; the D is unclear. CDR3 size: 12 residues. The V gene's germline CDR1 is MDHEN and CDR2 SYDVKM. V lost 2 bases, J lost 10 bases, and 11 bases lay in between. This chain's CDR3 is CASSLALSVYTF. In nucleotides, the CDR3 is TGTGCCAGCAGTTTAGCCCTCAGCGTCTACACCTTC.

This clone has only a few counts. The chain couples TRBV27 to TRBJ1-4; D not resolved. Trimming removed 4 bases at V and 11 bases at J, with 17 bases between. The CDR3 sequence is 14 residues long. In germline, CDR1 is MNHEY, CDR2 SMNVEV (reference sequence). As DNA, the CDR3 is TGTGCCAGCAGTTCCACGACGGGGATGGGGAAACTGTTTTTT. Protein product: CASSSTTGMGKLFF.

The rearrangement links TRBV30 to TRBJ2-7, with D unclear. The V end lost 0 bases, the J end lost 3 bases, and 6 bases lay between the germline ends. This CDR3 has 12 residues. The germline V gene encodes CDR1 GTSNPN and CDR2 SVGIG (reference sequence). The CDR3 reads CAWSVDNYEQYF. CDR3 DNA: TGTGCCTGGAGTGTAGACAACTACGAGCAGTACTTC.

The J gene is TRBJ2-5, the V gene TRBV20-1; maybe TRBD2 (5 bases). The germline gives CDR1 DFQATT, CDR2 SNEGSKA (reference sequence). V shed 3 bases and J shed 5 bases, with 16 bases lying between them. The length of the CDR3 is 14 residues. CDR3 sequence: CSASRLARAETQYF. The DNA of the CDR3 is TGCAGTGCTAGTCGTTTAGCGAGGGCGGAGACCCAGTACTTC.

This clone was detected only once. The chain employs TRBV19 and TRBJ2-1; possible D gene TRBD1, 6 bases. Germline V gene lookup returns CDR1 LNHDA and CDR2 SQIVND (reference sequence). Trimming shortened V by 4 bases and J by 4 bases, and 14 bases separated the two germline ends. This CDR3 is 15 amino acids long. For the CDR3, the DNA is TGTGCCAGTAGTAACAGGGTTGAGGGTTACAATGAGCAGTTCTTC. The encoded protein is CASSNRVEGYNEQFF.

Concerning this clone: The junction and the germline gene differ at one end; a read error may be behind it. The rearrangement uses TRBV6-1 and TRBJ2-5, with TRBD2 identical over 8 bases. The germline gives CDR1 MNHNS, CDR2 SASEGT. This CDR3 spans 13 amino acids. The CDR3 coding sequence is TGTGCCAGCAGAGAAGCGGGGGCAGAGACCCAGTACTTC. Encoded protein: CASREAGAETQYF.

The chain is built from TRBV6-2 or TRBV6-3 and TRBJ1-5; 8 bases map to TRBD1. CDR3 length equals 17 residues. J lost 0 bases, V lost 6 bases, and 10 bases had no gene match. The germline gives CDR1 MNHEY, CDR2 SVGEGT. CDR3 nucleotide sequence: TGTGCCAGCAGCCTCACCCAGGGGGCGGGTAGCAATCAGCCCCAGCATTTT. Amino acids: CASSLTQGAGSNQPQHF.

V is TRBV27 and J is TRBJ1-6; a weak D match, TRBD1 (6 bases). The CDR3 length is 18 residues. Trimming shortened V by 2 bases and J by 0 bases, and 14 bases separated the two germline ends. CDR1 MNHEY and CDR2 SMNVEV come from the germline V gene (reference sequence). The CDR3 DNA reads TGTGCCAGCAGTTTACGGACAGCGCCTAGCTCCTATAATTCACCCCTCCACTTT. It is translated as CASSLRTAPSSYNSPLHF.

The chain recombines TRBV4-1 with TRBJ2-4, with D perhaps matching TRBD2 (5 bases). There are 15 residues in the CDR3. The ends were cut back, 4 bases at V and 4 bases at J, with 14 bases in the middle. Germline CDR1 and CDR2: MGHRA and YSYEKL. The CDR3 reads CASSLGRGVKNIQYF. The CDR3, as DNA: TGCGCCAGCAGCCTTGGCCGGGGAGTGAAAAACATTCAGTACTTC.

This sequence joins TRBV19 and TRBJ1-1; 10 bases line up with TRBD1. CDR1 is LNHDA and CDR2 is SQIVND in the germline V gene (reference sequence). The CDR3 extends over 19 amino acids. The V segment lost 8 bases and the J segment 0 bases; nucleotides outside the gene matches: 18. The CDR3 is CASALIRDRGYGMNTEAFF. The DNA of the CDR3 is TGTGCCAGTGCCCTGATCCGGGACAGGGGTTACGGGATGAACACTGAAGCTTTCTTT.

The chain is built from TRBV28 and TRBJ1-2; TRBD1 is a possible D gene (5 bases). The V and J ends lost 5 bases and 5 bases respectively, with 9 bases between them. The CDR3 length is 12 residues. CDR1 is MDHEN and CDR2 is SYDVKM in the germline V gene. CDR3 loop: CASSLQGYGYTF. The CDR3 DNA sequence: TGTGCCAGCAGTCTCCAGGGTTATGGCTACACCTTC.

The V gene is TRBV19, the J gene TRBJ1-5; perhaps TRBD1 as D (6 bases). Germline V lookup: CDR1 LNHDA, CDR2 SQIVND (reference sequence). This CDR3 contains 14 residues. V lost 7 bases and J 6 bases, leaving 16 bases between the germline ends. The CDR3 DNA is TGTGCCAGTATGGTCAGGGGCGGGAGTCAGCCCCAGCATTTT. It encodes CASMVRGGSQPQHF.

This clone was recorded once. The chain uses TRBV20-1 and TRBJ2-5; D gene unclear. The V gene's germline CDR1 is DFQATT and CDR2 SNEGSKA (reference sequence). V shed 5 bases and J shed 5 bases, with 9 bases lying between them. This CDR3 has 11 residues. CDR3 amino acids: CSAGRTETQYF. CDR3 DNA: TGCAGTGCTGGGCGTACGGAGACCCAGTACTTC.

The CDR3 DNA follows: TGTGCCAGCAAGGCTGACTATCAGCCCCAGCATTTT. Translated, it gives CASKADYQPQHF. The chain combines TRBV2 with TRBJ1-5; D gene ambiguous. Looked up from germline, CDR1 is SNHLY and CDR2 is FYNNEI. The CDR3 has 12 amino acids. Trimming removed 7 bases from V and 5 bases from J, with 9 bases in between.

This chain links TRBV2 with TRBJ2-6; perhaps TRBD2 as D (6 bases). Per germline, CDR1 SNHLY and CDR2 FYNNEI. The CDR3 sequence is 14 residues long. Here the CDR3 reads CARERGAGANVLTF. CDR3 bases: TGTGCGCGGGAAAGAGGGGCTGGGGCCAACGTCCTGACTTTC.

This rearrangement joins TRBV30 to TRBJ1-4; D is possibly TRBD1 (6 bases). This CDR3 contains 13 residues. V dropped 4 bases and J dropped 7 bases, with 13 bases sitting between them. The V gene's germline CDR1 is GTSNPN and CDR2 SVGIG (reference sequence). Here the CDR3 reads CAWTLRGGEKLFF. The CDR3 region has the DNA TGTGCCTGGACCCTGAGAGGGGGTGAAAAACTGTTTTTT.